A single sample is the source of the 23 T cell receptor beta chains below, sequenced in a study of human T cells and chemical hapten exposure. TCRdb analysed the RACE reads with MiXCR anew, one entry per CDR3 protein. The sample contains tens of thousands of distinct CDR3 sequences, roughly a tenth of which appear only once. Time point meaning: patch test 2, 6 weeks after DPC sensitization. The treatment was: therapeutic diphenylcyclopropenone sensitization with weekly scalp DPC. Here the sequenced sample was whole blood, taken in connection with sensitization to the hapten diphenylcyclopropenone (DPC). The receptors stem from a woman aged 30 to 39 with alopecia areata. Some clones in this sample may be carry-over from other donors' samples.

The table lists this clonotype with many counts. CDR3: CASSLRDGMNTEAFF. CDR3 bases: TGTGCCAGCAGCCTCCGGGACGGTATGAACACTGAAGCTTTCTTT. The V and J genes are TRBV7-6 and TRBJ1-1, with a weak D call TRBD1 (5 bases). Trimming left V 5 bases short and J 0 bases short, with 13 bases between. The germline V gene encodes CDR1 SGHVS and CDR2 FNYEAQ. The CDR3 consists of 15 residues. Complete variable domain (other parts from reference TRBV7-6 and TRBJ1-1): GAGVSQSPRYKVTKRGQDVALRCDPISGHVSLYWYRQALGQGPEFLTYFNYEAQQDKSGLPNDRFSAERPEGSISTLTIQRTEQRDSAMYRCASSLRDGMNTEAFFGQGTRLTVV.

This clonotype was detected ten times or more. The CDR3 DNA reads TGTGCCAGCAGTTATACCTTGACAGGCCTAACAAGAAATGAGCAGTTCTTC. Translation gives CASSYTLTGLTRNEQFF. This rearrangement joins TRBV6-6 to TRBJ2-1; D is possibly TRBD1 (6 bases). This CDR3 spans 17 amino acids. Trimming shortened V by 3 bases and J by 7 bases, and 22 bases separated the two germline ends. Germline V gene lookup returns CDR1 MNHNY and CDR2 SVGAGI (reference sequence).

V and J are TRBV2 and TRBJ2-1, with TRBD1 matching 10 bases. The germline gives CDR1 SNHLY, CDR2 FYNNEI. V gave up 8 bases and J gave up 9 bases; unmatched junction bases: 4. CDR3 size: 12 residues. This chain's CDR3 is CASRDRGSEQFF. The CDR3 nucleotides are TGTGCCAGCCGGGACAGGGGCAGTGAGCAGTTCTTC.

This clonotype was counted many times. This chain joins TRBV20-1 and TRBJ2-1, with D uncertain. The V gene's germline CDR1 is DFQATT and CDR2 SNEGSKA (reference sequence). This CDR3 region has 13 residues. V was cut by 6 bases and J by 6 bases, with 15 bases left in between. The CDR3 here is CSAPTSLSNEQFF. DNA for the CDR3: TGCAGTGCCCCGACATCCCTCAGCAATGAGCAGTTCTTC.

This clonotype has at least ten counts. This chain connects TRBV7-2 to TRBJ2-2, with D maybe TRBD1 (7 bases). Trimming cost V 6 bases and J 1 base, with 12 bases left between them. Germline CDR1 and CDR2: SGHTA and FQGNSA. There are 15 residues in the CDR3. CDR3 sequence (DNA): TGTGCCAGCAGGCCAGGGGGGCGGAACACCGGGGAGCTGTTTTTT. This gives the protein CASRPGGRNTGELFF.

This clonotype was seen a few times. The chain recombines TRBV28 with TRBJ1-1; tentative D call: TRBD1 (5 bases). Germline CDR1 reads MDHEN; CDR2 reads SYDVKM. This CDR3 is built from 11 residues. V was shortened by 8 bases and J by 5 bases, with 9 bases between the two germline ends. The DNA for the CDR3 is TGTGCCAGCGGTGGGGGGACTGAAGCTTTCTTT. The encoded protein is CASGGGTEAFF. The full variable domain, its missing parts supplied by reference TRBV28 and TRBJ1-1, is DVKVTQSSRYLVKRTGEKVFLECVQDMDHENMFWYRQDPGLGLRLIYFSYDVKMKEKGDIPEGYSVSREKKERFSLILESASTNQTSMYLCASGGGTEAFFGQGTRLTVV.

This clonotype came up many times. The chain uses TRBV20-1 and TRBJ2-7, with TRBD1 matching over 7 bases. This CDR3 has 16 amino acids. Germline-derived CDR1 and CDR2 are DFQATT and SNEGSKA (reference sequence). The V gene end was trimmed by 2 bases and the J gene end by 2 bases; junction bases not matched to a gene: 12. Here the CDR3 DNA reads TGCAGTGCTAGAAGTTTAGGGCAGGGGGACACCTACGAGCAGTACTTC. Amino acids: CSARSLGQGDTYEQYF.

This clonotype was observed at least ten times. The V and J genes are TRBV18 and TRBJ1-2, with D possibly matching TRBD1 (5 bases). Germline loops: CDR1 KGHSH, CDR2 LQKENI. V was cut by 3 bases and J by 1 base, with 18 bases left in between. The CDR3 runs 17 residues. Here the CDR3 DNA reads TGTGCCAGCTCACCTCCTATCCGGGACCGAAATAACTATGGCTACACCTTC. It encodes CASSPPIRDRNNYGYTF.

This clonotype was detected only a few times. This chain connects TRBV5-1 to TRBJ1-2; a weak D match, TRBD1 (6 bases). Germline CDR1 and CDR2: SGHRS and YFSETQ. The CDR3 is 13 residues long. Trimming removed 6 bases from V and 8 bases from J, with 17 bases in between. The DNA of the CDR3 is TGCGCCAGCAACAATAGAGGGGGAGCCGGCTACACCTTC. It yields the protein CASNNRGGAGYTF.

There are a few counts of this clonotype. The chain combines TRBV5-1 with TRBJ1-1; D remains ambiguous. This CDR3 is 13 amino acids long. The V end was cut by 0 bases, the J end by 2 bases, with 5 bases between. Per the germline V gene, CDR1 is SGHRS and CDR2 is YFSETQ. The CDR3 region has the DNA TGCGCCAGCAGCTTGGTGACTAACACTGAAGCTTTCTTT. This sequence encodes CASSLVTNTEAFF.

A note on this clonotype: A read error may be the cause here, since a much bigger clone is one base away. The CDR3 does not end in the conserved phenylalanine or tryptophan, so this is likely a read error. The J gene is TRBJ1-2, the V gene TRBV19, with D unclear. In germline, CDR1 is LNHDA, CDR2 SQIVND (reference sequence). This CDR3 contains 12 residues. Deletions cut 3 bases from V and 7 bases from J, with 9 bases between. As DNA, the CDR3 is TGTGCCAGTAGTATGGTCTCAAGTGGCTACACCTCC. This encodes CASSMVSSGYTS.

This clonotype has a handful of counts. The rearrangement joins TRBV29-1 to TRBJ1-2; 8 positions agree with TRBD1. The V segment lost 3 bases and the J segment 8 bases; nucleotides outside the gene matches: 2. Germline loops: CDR1 SQVTM, CDR2 ANQGSEA. The CDR3 has 11 residues. The chain's CDR3 is CSVEAGGGYTF. The CDR3 DNA reads as TGCAGCGTTGAGGCAGGGGGCGGCTACACCTTC.

Ten or more counts support this clonotype. This chain joins TRBV27 and TRBJ2-7; TRBD1 aligns across 9 bases. V gave up 5 bases and J gave up 5 bases; unmatched junction bases: 7. This CDR3 has 14 residues. The germline V gene has CDR1 MNHEY and CDR2 SMNVEV (reference sequence). The CDR3: CASSGQGRKHEQYF. The CDR3, as DNA: TGTGCCAGCAGTGGACAGGGGAGGAAACACGAGCAGTACTTC.

The J gene is TRBJ2-2, the V gene TRBV7-9, with 8 bases matching TRBD2. CDR1 and CDR2 from the germline V gene are SEHNR and FQNEAQ (reference sequence). V lost 10 bases to trimming and J lost 7 bases; unmatched junction nucleotides: 11. The CDR3 sequence is 14 residues long. The CDR3 region has the DNA TGTGCCACTCACGGGAGGGGCGAAGGCGGGGAGCTGTTTTTT. It encodes CATHGRGEGGELFF.

The chain uses TRBV18 and TRBJ2-3; D unclear. This CDR3 has 15 amino acids. The V and J ends lost 2 bases and 3 bases respectively, with 12 bases between them. CDR1 is KGHSH, CDR2 LQKENI, per germline. Written as DNA, the CDR3 is TGTGCCAGCTCACCAGAGGCGGTTGTAACAGATACGCAGTATTTT. Translating gives CASSPEAVVTDTQYF.

This clonotype was counted between two and nine times. The chain is built from TRBV3-1 and TRBJ2-7, with D possibly matching TRBD2 (5 bases). V lost 0 bases to trimming and J lost 0 bases, with 9 bases between them. This CDR3 is built from 15 residues. Looked up from germline, CDR1 is LGHDT and CDR2 is YNNKEL (reference sequence). The DNA of the CDR3 is TGTGCCAGCAGCCAAGATCCGGGGTCCTCCTACGAGCAGTACTTC. Translating gives CASSQDPGSSYEQYF.

This clonotype was seen repeatedly, ten times or more. The chain uses TRBV20-1 and TRBJ2-1; 7 nucleotides match TRBD2. The germline V gene encodes CDR1 DFQATT and CDR2 SNEGSKA (reference sequence). V was clipped by 0 bases and J by 6 bases; unmatched bases: 8. This CDR3 is built from 15 residues. The CDR3, as DNA: TGCAGTGCTAGAGATCCTGGCGGGAGATTCAATGAGCAGTTCTTC. This sequence encodes CSARDPGGRFNEQFF.

This clonotype was seen more than once but under ten times. V gene TRBV29-1 combines with J gene TRBJ2-7; D is uncertain. V lost 6 bases to trimming and J lost 2 bases, with 17 bases between them. Germline CDR1 reads SQVTM; CDR2 reads ANQGSEA. There are 14 residues in the CDR3. CDR3 amino acids: CSVSGGTTPYEQYF. CDR3 sequence (DNA): TGCAGCGTCTCTGGCGGTACAACACCCTACGAGCAGTACTTC.

The chain joins TRBV12-3 or TRBV12-4 to TRBJ1-1, with unresolved D. V lost 1 base and J lost 1, with 7 bases in between. This CDR3 has 14 residues. The CDR3 coding sequence is TGTGCCAGCAGTTTAGTTGGTGGGAACACTGAAGCTTTCTTT. Protein product: CASSLVGGNTEAFF.

In its sample, this clonotype was seen a few times. The gene calls are TRBV10-3 and TRBJ1-5; tentatively, D is TRBD1 (6 bases). V gave up 5 bases and J gave up 3 bases, with 11 bases separating them. Germline V lookup: CDR1 ENHRY, CDR2 SYGVKD. CDR3 length: 14 amino acids. The CDR3 is CAISPRDTNQPQHF. The CDR3, as DNA: TGTGCCATCAGTCCCCGGGACACCAATCAGCCCCAGCATTTT.

This clonotype came up many times. As DNA, the CDR3 is TGTGCCAGCAGCCCCCATCAGAGACGGGATGAGCAGTTCTTC. This codes for CASSPHQRRDEQFF. The chain joins TRBV11-2 to TRBJ2-1, with no clear D. The V end lost 5 bases, the J end lost 8 bases, and 16 bases lay between the germline ends. Germline loops: CDR1 SGHAT, CDR2 FQNNGV. This CDR3 region has 14 residues.

The rearrangement joins TRBV28 to TRBJ2-7; D may be TRBD1 (5 bases). The CDR3 is 15 residues long. Trimming took off 10 bases at V and 3 bases at J, with 22 bases between the two ends. Germline CDR1 and CDR2: MDHEN and SYDVKM. CDR3 sequence reads: CATLEGPGQDYEQYF. CDR3 sequence (DNA): TGTGCCACCCTTGAAGGTCCAGGGCAGGACTACGAGCAGTACTTC.

This chain links TRBV18 with TRBJ2-7; maybe TRBD2 (6 bases). The CDR3 sequence is 14 residues long. The V gene lost 0 bases and the J gene lost 4 bases, with 10 bases spanning the gap. Germline CDR1 KGHSH, CDR2 LQKENI. CDR3 protein: CASSPPGGRYEQYF. The CDR3 coding sequence is TGTGCCAGCTCACCACCCGGGGGTAGGTACGAGCAGTACTTC.